The clone carrying this TCR beta chain was recorded many times. The sample belongs to a study of regulatory T cells in long-lasting Graves disease. Noted time point: newly diagnosed GD, antithyroid drugs for less than 3 months. RNA from PBMCs was the source of the TCR library. For TCR beta, libraries came from iRepertoire HTBI primers and Arm-PCR of CDR3 regions. MiXCR was run by TCRdb on the multiplex PCR reads, yielding one entry per CDR3 protein. The data contain approximately 350,000 distinct CDR3 sequences, 16% of them singletons. This same sample was also taken into another study, of T cells in Graves' hyperthyroidism and ophthalmopathy. As that study records: Stable Graves' hyperthyroidism meant no ophthalmopathy progression within 18 months.

The source of this sequence is a man in his forties or fifties with Graves disease. The sample here was peripheral blood mononuclear cells (PBMCs), taken at new diagnosis, from a patient treated with antithyroid drugs.

CDR3 protein: CSARDPRGTDTQYF. CDR3 DNA sequence: TGCAGTGCCAGGGACCCCCGGGGAACAGATACGCAGTATTTT. The chain is built from TRBV20-1 and TRBJ2-3; the D call may be TRBD1 or TRBD2 (5 bases each). With 6 bases removed from V and 3 bases from J, the gap between germline ends came to 16 bases. The CDR3 length is 14 residues. CDR1 and CDR2 from the germline V gene are DFQATT and SNEGSKA (reference sequence).